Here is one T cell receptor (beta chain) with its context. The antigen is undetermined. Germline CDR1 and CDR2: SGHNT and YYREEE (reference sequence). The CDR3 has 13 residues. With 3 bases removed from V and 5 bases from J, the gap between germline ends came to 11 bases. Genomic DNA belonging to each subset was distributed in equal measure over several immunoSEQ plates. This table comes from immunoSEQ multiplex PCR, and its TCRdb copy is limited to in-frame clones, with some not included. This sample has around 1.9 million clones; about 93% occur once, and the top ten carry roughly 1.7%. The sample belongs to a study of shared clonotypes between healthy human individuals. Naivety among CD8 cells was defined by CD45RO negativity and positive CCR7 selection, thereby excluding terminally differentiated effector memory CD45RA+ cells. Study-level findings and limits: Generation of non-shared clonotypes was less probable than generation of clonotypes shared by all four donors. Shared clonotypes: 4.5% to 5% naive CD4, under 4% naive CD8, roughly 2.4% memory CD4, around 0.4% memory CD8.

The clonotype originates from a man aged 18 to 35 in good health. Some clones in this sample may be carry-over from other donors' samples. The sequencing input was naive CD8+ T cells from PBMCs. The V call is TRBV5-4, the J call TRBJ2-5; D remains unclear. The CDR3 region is CASSSSLFETQYF. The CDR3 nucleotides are TGTGCCAGCAGCTCATCGCTATTCGAGACCCAGTACTTC.